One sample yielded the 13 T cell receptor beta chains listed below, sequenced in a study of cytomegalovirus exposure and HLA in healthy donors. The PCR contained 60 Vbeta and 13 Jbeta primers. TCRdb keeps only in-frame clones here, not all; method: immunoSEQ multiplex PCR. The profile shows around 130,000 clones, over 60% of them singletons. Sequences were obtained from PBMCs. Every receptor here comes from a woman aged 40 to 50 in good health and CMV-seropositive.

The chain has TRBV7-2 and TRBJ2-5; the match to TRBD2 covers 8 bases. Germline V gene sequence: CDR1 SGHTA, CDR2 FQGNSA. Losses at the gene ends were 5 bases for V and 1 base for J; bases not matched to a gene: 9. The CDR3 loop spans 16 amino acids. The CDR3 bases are TGTGCCAGCAGCCCCGGGGAGCGGGAGTTCCAAGAGACCCAGTACTTC. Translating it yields CASSPGEREFQETQYF.

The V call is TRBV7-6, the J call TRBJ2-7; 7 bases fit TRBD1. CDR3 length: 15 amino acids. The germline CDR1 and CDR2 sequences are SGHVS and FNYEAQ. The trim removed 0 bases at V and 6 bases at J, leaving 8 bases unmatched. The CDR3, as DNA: TGTGCCAGCAGCTTAGCTGGGGACAGCCGGCCCGAGCAGTACTTC. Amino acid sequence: CASSLAGDSRPEQYF.

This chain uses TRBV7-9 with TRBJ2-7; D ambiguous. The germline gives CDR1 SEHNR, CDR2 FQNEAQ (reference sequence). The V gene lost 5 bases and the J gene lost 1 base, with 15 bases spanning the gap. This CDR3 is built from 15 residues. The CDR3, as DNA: TGTGCCAGCAGCCGAGGCGGCATTTTGTCCTACGAGCAGTACTTC. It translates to CASSRGGILSYEQYF.

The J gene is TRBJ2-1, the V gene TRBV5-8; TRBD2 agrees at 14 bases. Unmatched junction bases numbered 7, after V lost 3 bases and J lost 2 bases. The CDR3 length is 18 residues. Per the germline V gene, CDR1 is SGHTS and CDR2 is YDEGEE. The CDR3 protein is CASSSVGLAGGAYNEQFF. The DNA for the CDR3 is TGTGCCAGCAGCTCGGTAGGACTAGCGGGGGGAGCCTACAATGAGCAGTTCTTC.

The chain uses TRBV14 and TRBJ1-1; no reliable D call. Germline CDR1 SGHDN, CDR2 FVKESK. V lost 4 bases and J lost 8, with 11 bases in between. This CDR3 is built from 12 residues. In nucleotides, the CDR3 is TGTGCCAGCAGCCTACTAGGGAGGGAAGCTTTCTTT. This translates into CASSLLGREAFF.

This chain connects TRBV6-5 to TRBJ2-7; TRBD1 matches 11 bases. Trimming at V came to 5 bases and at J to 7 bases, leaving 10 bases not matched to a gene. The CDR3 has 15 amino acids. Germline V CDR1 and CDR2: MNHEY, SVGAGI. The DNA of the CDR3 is TGTGCCAGCAGTCAAAGGACAGGGGGCCAGGGGGAGCAGTACTTC. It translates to CASSQRTGGQGEQYF.

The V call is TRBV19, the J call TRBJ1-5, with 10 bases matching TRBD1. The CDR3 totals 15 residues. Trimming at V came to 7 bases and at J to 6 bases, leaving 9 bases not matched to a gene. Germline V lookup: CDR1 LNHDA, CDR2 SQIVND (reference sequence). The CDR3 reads CASTPRTGGSQPQHF. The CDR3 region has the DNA TGTGCCAGTACCCCCAGGACAGGGGGATCTCAGCCCCAGCATTTT.

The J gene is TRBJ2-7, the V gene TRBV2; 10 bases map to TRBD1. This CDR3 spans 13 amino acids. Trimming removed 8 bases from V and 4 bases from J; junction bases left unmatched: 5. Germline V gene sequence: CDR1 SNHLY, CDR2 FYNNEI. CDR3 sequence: CASSGQGPYEQYF. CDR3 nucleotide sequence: TGTGCCAGCTCGGGACAGGGGCCATACGAGCAGTACTTC.

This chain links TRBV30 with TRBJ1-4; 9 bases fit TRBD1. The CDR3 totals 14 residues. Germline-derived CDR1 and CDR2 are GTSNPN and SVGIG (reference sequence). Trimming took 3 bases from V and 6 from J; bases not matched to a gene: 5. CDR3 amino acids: CAWSEGQGDEKLFF. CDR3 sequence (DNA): TGTGCCTGGAGCGAGGGACAGGGTGATGAAAAACTGTTTTTT.

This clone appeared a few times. CDR3 nucleotides: TGTGCCAGCAGCCCTCCCGGGGAAGTAAACACCATATATTTT. Translation: CASSPPGEVNTIYF. The J gene is TRBJ1-3, the V gene TRBV9; D uncertain. Trimming pared 4 bases from V and 6 bases from J, leaving 14 bases between. The CDR3 totals 14 residues. Germline CDR1 is SGDLS and CDR2 is YYNGEE. Using reference TRBV9 and TRBJ1-3 for the parts outside the CDR3, the full variable domain is DSGVTQTPKHLITATGQRVTLRCSPRSGDLSVYWYQQSLDQGLQFLIQYYNGEERAKGNILERFSAQQFPDLHSELNLSSLELGDSALYFCASSPPGEVNTIYFGEGSWLTVV.

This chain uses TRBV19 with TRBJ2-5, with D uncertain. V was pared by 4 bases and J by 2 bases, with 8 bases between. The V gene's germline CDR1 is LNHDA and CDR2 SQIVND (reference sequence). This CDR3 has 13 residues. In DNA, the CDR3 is TGTGCCAGTAGTACGGTCTCTCAAGAGACCCAGTACTTC. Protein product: CASSTVSQETQYF.

The CDR3 region has the DNA TGTGCCAGCAGCTTAACCCCTACGAAGACCCAGTACTTC. Translation gives CASSLTPTKTQYF. The V gene is TRBV7-9, the J gene TRBJ2-5; the D is unclear. Germline CDR1 SEHNR, CDR2 FQNEAQ (reference sequence). V dropped 2 bases and J dropped 6 bases, with 10 bases sitting between them. The CDR3 is 13 residues long.

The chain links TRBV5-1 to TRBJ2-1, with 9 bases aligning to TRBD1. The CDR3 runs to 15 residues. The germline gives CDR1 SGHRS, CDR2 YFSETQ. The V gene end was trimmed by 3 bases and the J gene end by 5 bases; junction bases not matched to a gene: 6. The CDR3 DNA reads TGCGCCAGCAGCTACCCGGGACAGGGCAACAATGAGCAGTTCTTC. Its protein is CASSYPGQGNNEQFF. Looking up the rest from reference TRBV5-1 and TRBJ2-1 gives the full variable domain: KAGVTQTPRYLIKTRGQQVTLSCSPISGHRSVSWYQQTPGQGLQFLFEYFSETQRNKGNFPGRFSGRQFSNSRSEMNVSTLELGDSALYLCASSYPGQGNNEQFFGPGTRLTVL.